This record covers a single TCR beta chain. Its antigen is not identified. This sample stems from a study of T-cell reconstitution after alpha-beta-depleted transplantation in children. Findings and limits, study-wide: Several hundred graft clones that had expanded were reportedly the source of alpha-beta T cells about two months after transplant. By one year post-transplant, T-cell counts and diversity largely arose from T cells that were newly produced.

Germline V gene sequence: CDR1 SQVTM, CDR2 ANQGSEA. V dropped 4 bases and J dropped 5; count of bases not matched to a gene: 6. This CDR3 spans 13 amino acids. Unique molecular identifiers were used in preparing the TCRbeta library. A single record per CDR3 protein comes from TCRdb applying MiXCR to the PCR reads. The repertoire holds some 87,000 distinct CDR3 sequences, with 15% as singletons. V and J are TRBV29-1 and TRBJ2-5; 8 bases align to TRBD1. The sequenced sample was PBMCs, mostly from graft donor cells, obtained 180 days after TCRalphabeta/CD19-depleted stem cell transplant. This sequence originates from a male patient aged 2-15 years who had a stem cell transplant for acute lymphoblastic leukemia, so the T cells may come from the graft donor. CDR3 sequence: CSVARQGLETQYF. As DNA, the CDR3 is TGCAGCGTTGCCAGACAGGGGCTGGAGACCCAGTACTTC. The whole variable domain, filled in from reference TRBV29-1 and TRBJ2-5, reads SAVISQKPSRDICQRGTSLTIQCQVDSQVTMMFWYRQQPGQSLTLIATANQGSEATYESGFVIDKFPISRPNLTFSTLTVSNMSPEDSSIYLCSVARQGLETQYFGPGTRLLVL.